A single sample is the source of the 21 T cell receptor beta chains below, sequenced in a study of beta chain features in type 1 diabetes (dated by TCRdb to the late 2010s). The library was built by means of the immunoSEQ multiplex PCR assay. All of the isolated RNA was reverse transcribed with the High Capacity cDNA Reverse Transcription Kit, so expressed TCRB transcripts were sequenced. Held by TCRdb, this immuneACCESS table contains in-frame sequences only and omits some clones. Under half of the omission traces to an unresolved V gene where checked; the cause of the rest is unknown. The sample profile shows over 700,000 clones; under 20% of them were found once. Of the sample, about 0.02% is held by the ten largest clones. What was sequenced was naive CD4+ T cells from blood. The cell subset or site label for this specimen denotes: true naive CD4+ T cells. These receptors came from a woman aged 18-30 years in good health.

This clone was detected a few times. V and J are TRBV5-4 and TRBJ1-2; a weak D match, TRBD1 (5 bases). Germline V lookup: CDR1 SGHNT, CDR2 YYREEE (reference sequence). There are 13 residues in the CDR3. Trimming shortened V by 5 bases and J by 3 bases, and 11 bases separated the two germline ends. Here the CDR3 DNA reads TGTGCCAGCAGAGGGGTTTTTCACTATGGCTACACCTTC. Translation: CASRGVFHYGYTF.

The CDR3, as DNA: TGTGCCAGCAGCTTCCAAGTGAACACTGAAGCTTTCTTT. This codes for CASSFQVNTEAFF. V usage is TRBV7-3 and J usage is TRBJ1-1; no firm D call. V lost 3 bases to trimming and J lost 0 bases, with 5 bases between them. Germline assignment: CDR1 SGHTA and CDR2 FQGTGA. The CDR3 contains 13 residues.

The V gene is TRBV28, the J gene TRBJ2-7; tentative D call: TRBD2 (5 bases). Germline CDR1 and CDR2: MDHEN and SYDVKM. There are 13 residues in the CDR3. Trimming removed 4 bases from V and 2 bases from J, with 9 bases in between. The DNA for the CDR3 is TGTGCCAGCAGTTCGCCGACTACCTACGAGCAGTACTTC. This encodes CASSSPTTYEQYF.

The chain is built from TRBV11-2 and TRBJ2-2, with a possible D match to TRBD1 (5 bases). The CDR3 consists of 19 residues. Trimming cost V 3 bases and J 0 bases, with 20 bases left between them. From germline, CDR1 is SGHAT and CDR2 FQNNGV. The CDR3 is CASSFWPQTDKSNTGELFF. CDR3 DNA sequence: TGTGCCAGCAGCTTCTGGCCGCAGACGGACAAGTCGAACACCGGGGAGCTGTTTTTT.

The table lists this clone with a few counts. The V and J genes are TRBV27 and TRBJ1-1; 7 bases agree with TRBD1. Germline V lookup: CDR1 MNHEY, CDR2 SMNVEV (reference sequence). With 6 bases clipped from V and 2 bases from J, the junction kept 6 bases outside the gene matches. This CDR3 spans 14 amino acids. DNA for the CDR3: TGTGCCAGCAGCCGGGACAGAACCAACACTGAAGCTTTCTTT. This encodes CASSRDRTNTEAFF.

This clone appeared a few times. This rearrangement joins TRBV4-2 to TRBJ2-6; 7 bases fit TRBD2. The V gene end was trimmed by 5 bases and the J gene end by 0 bases; junction bases not matched to a gene: 13. The CDR3 length is 19 residues. In germline, CDR1 is LGHNA, CDR2 YNFKEQ. CDR3 residues: CASSTPTSSGTSGANVLTF. Written as DNA, the CDR3 is TGTGCCAGCAGCACCCCAACGTCTAGCGGAACCTCTGGGGCCAACGTCCTGACTTTC.

The J gene is TRBJ1-2, the V gene TRBV28, with D unclear. From germline, CDR1 is MDHEN and CDR2 SYDVKM. The CDR3 sequence is 12 residues long. V lost 7 bases, J lost 0 bases, and 6 bases lay in between. The CDR3 region is CASTRANYGYTF. The CDR3 DNA reads as TGTGCCAGCACTAGAGCTAACTATGGCTACACCTTC.

This clone was observed a few times. This chain connects TRBV5-1 to TRBJ2-3, with 8 bases lining up with TRBD2. Germline-derived CDR1 and CDR2 are SGHRS and YFSETQ. Losses at the gene ends were 5 bases for V and 2 bases for J; bases not matched to a gene: 7. This CDR3 region has 15 residues. The CDR3 is CASRNGAGVTDTQYF. The DNA for the CDR3 is TGCGCCAGCAGGAATGGAGCGGGAGTCACAGATACGCAGTATTTT.

The V and J genes are TRBV2 and TRBJ2-3; D might be TRBD1 or TRBD2, each matching 5 bases. The V and J ends lost 3 bases and 7 bases respectively, with 20 bases between them. CDR1 SNHLY and CDR2 FYNNEI come from the germline V gene. The CDR3 has 16 residues. The CDR3 DNA is TGTGCCAGCAGTGATCCTACAAGGGACCGCATGCATACGCAGTATTTT. As protein: CASSDPTRDRMHTQYF.

The chain couples TRBV7-2 to TRBJ2-4; D is uncertain. Germline CDR1 is SGHTA and CDR2 is FQGNSA. Trimming took 3 bases from V and 3 from J, leaving 18 bases between them. CDR3 length: 17 amino acids. CDR3 nucleotide sequence: TGTGCCAGCAGCTTTGCAACCTCGCTAGTTAACAAAAACATTCAGTACTTC. Encoded protein: CASSFATSLVNKNIQYF.

The J gene is TRBJ2-3, the V gene TRBV7-2; TRBD2 matches 10 bases. CDR1 SGHTA and CDR2 FQGNSA come from the germline V gene. V lost 2 bases, J lost 2 bases, and 4 bases stayed unmatched. The CDR3 is 16 residues long. For the CDR3, the DNA is TGTGCCAGCAGCTTAATGACTAGCGGGCACACAGATACGCAGTATTTT. This gives the protein CASSLMTSGHTDTQYF.

The rearrangement joins TRBV7-2 to TRBJ2-1; unclear D gene. The V end lost 2 bases, the J end lost 8 bases, and 4 bases lay between the germline ends. The CDR3 runs 11 residues. Germline CDR1 is SGHTA and CDR2 is FQGNSA. The CDR3 protein is CASSLFDEQFF. CDR3 DNA sequence: TGTGCCAGCAGCTTATTTGATGAGCAGTTCTTC.

The rearrangement joins TRBV28 to TRBJ1-5; D ambiguous. CDR3 length: 12 amino acids. The germline V and J ends were trimmed by 2 bases and 7 bases, with 6 bases remaining between them. Per the germline V gene, CDR1 is MDHEN and CDR2 is SYDVKM. This CDR3 is CASSLIGQPQHF. The CDR3 bases are TGTGCCAGCAGTTTAATAGGCCAGCCCCAGCATTTT.

This clone was seen only a few times. The CDR3 spells CASTAGDQETQYF. Here the CDR3 DNA reads TGTGCCAGCACAGCGGGAGACCAAGAGACCCAGTACTTC. The genes are TRBV2 and TRBJ2-5, with 8 bases aligning to TRBD2. The germline V gene encodes CDR1 SNHLY and CDR2 FYNNEI. The CDR3 is 13 amino acids. Trimming at V came to 7 bases and at J to 0 bases, leaving 1 base not matched to a gene.

On this clone itself: Within the sample, other DNA sequences also encode this same CDR3. The rearrangement links TRBV27 to TRBJ1-5; 8 bases agree with TRBD1. The germline CDR1 and CDR2 sequences are MNHEY and SMNVEV (reference sequence). Unmatched junction bases numbered 5, after V lost 6 bases and J lost 4 bases. The CDR3 covers 14 residues. CDR3 protein: CASSLRTGNQPQHF. CDR3 nucleotide sequence: TGTGCCAGCAGCCTCCGGACAGGGAATCAGCCCCAGCATTTT.

This clone showed up just a few times. Other DNA sequences of this sample code for an identical CDR3. The V call is TRBV18, the J call TRBJ2-1; TRBD1 aligns across 11 bases. Germline CDR1 reads KGHSH; CDR2 reads LQKENI. After removal of 6 bases from V and 2 bases from J, the junction contained 3 bases not matched to a gene. The CDR3 spans 15 residues. CDR3 residues: CASSPGQGAYNEQFF. CDR3 coding DNA: TGTGCCAGCTCCCCGGGACAGGGGGCCTACAATGAGCAGTTCTTC.

This chain joins TRBV14 and TRBJ1-1, with D perhaps matching TRBD1 (6 bases). The CDR3 is 16 residues long. Germline V gene data show CDR1 as SGHDN and CDR2 as FVKESK. Deletions cut 4 bases from V and 7 bases from J, with 22 bases between. In DNA, the CDR3 is TGTGCCAGCAGCCCGGGGGGCTACAGGTGGGGTAGTGAAGCTTTCTTT. The encoded protein is CASSPGGYRWGSEAFF.

The chain joins TRBV2 to TRBJ2-7; the D gene is possibly TRBD1 (5 bases). Between the trimmed V and J ends, which lost 7 bases and 5 bases, there was a span of 12 bases. The CDR3 covers 12 residues. The germline V gene encodes CDR1 SNHLY and CDR2 FYNNEI. The CDR3 loop reads CASTLTGHEQYF. CDR3 bases: TGTGCCAGCACCCTAACAGGCCACGAGCAGTACTTC.

CDR3 sequence: CASSLYQGNYEQYF. CDR3 nucleotides: TGTGCCAGCAGCTTATATCAGGGGAACTACGAGCAGTACTTC. This chain links TRBV7-2 with TRBJ2-7, with a tentative D call TRBD1 (6 bases). The germline V and J ends were trimmed by 2 bases and 3 bases, with 11 bases remaining between them. The germline CDR1 and CDR2 sequences are SGHTA and FQGNSA. The CDR3 has 14 amino acids.

Only a few counts were recorded for this clone. The chain joins TRBV27 to TRBJ2-6, with D tentatively TRBD1 (6 bases). There are 14 residues in the CDR3. Trimming cost V 4 bases and J 8 bases, with 12 bases left between them. Looked up from germline, CDR1 is MNHEY and CDR2 is SMNVEV (reference sequence). CDR3 amino acids: CASSSLRGPNVLTF. The DNA for the CDR3 is TGTGCCAGCAGTTCGCTCAGGGGTCCCAACGTCCTGACTTTC.

In this sample, this clone turned up once. V is TRBV7-2 and J is TRBJ1-3, with 7 bases identical to TRBD1. The junction had 6 bases not matched to a gene; V was cut back by 5 bases and J by 2 bases. Germline CDR1 and CDR2: SGHTA and FQGNSA. The CDR3 consists of 15 residues. CDR3 protein: CASSPRDSPGNTIYF. The CDR3 DNA is TGTGCCAGCAGCCCGAGGGACAGTCCTGGAAACACCATATATTTT.